The sequence of this T cell receptor (beta chain) was determined in a study of Tregs in tolerant kidney transplant recipients. Study information: An approximately 3-day belatacept mixed lymphocyte reaction, sometimes plus 5-day graft donor restimulation, preceded CD4+CD25+CD127- sorting. Sorting used antibodies to exclude donor cells.

As concerns this clone: Antigen unknown.

Sequenced by immunoSEQ multiplex PCR; TCRdb stores in-frame clones only, minus some. The data contain 16,000 or so clones, more than 60% of them singletons. Germline-derived CDR1 and CDR2 are SEHNR and FQNEAQ (reference sequence). CDR3 length: 13 residues. V lost 1 base and J lost 5, with 8 bases in between. The sequencing sample was made of Tregs from blood cultured with allogeneic cells. The receptor's source is a human donor in good health. The gene calls are TRBV7-9 and TRBJ1-1; TRBD1 might be the D (5 bases). The CDR3 DNA sequence: TGTGCCAGCAGCTTAGTTTGGGGGACTGAAGCTTTCTTT. Its translation: CASSLVWGTEAFF.